The 30 T cell receptor beta chains listed next were all sequenced from one sample in a study of blood T cells in healthy people across ages. A J-beta primer mix and a sample-barcoded 5' primer were used in a second PCR of about 7 to 12 cycles. Each CDR3 protein gets one entry after TCRdb re-called the 5' RACE reads with MiXCR. The profile shows around 1.5 million distinct CDR3 sequences, almost 35% of them singletons. Sequencing was carried out using blood. All receptors come from a woman aged 25 to 39 in good health.

The rearrangement links TRBV5-1 to TRBJ2-7; 8 bases are a match to TRBD1. The germline gives CDR1 SGHRS, CDR2 YFSETQ. The V and J ends lost 3 bases and 5 bases, in that order; junction bases with no gene match: 1. The CDR3 spans 12 residues. The DNA for the CDR3 is TGCGCCAGCAGCTGGGACAGGAACGAGCAGTACTTC. Translated, it gives CASSWDRNEQYF. Drawing the rest from reference TRBV5-1 and TRBJ2-7, the complete variable domain is KAGVTQTPRYLIKTRGQQVTLSCSPISGHRSVSWYQQTPGQGLQFLFEYFSETQRNKGNFPGRFSGRQFSNSRSEMNVSTLELGDSALYLCASSWDRNEQYFGPGTRLTVT.

This clonotype has more than one count but fewer than ten. The J gene is TRBJ1-6, the V gene TRBV7-2; no clear D. The length of the CDR3 is 13 residues. V was clipped by 1 base and J by 10 bases, with 8 bases between them. In germline, CDR1 is SGHTA, CDR2 FQGNSA. CDR3 sequence: CASSLEGRSPLHF. In DNA, the CDR3 is TGTGCCAGCAGCTTAGAAGGGCGCTCACCCCTCCACTTT.

The rearrangement links TRBV5-1 to TRBJ2-1; 9 positions match TRBD1. Germline V gene sequence: CDR1 SGHRS, CDR2 YFSETQ. The CDR3 extends over 15 amino acids. Trimming removed 1 base from V and 5 bases from J; junction bases left unmatched: 4. The chain's CDR3 is CASSLLGTGNNEQFF. The CDR3 nucleotides read TGCGCCAGCAGCTTGCTGGGGACAGGGAACAATGAGCAGTTCTTC.

The chain employs TRBV4-1 and TRBJ2-6; TRBD2 matches 12 bases. J was trimmed by 2 bases and V by 6 bases; bases with no gene match: 2. Germline V gene data show CDR1 as MGHRA and CDR2 as YSYEKL. The CDR3 runs 16 residues. The CDR3 is CASRPSGGAGANVLTF. CDR3 sequence (DNA): TGCGCCAGCAGGCCTAGCGGGGGGGCTGGGGCCAACGTCCTGACTTTC.

The CDR3 DNA follows: TGCAGCGTTGAGCTAGCCGGGACAATCAACTACGAGCAGTACTTC. Protein product: CSVELAGTINYEQYF. The V gene is TRBV29-1, the J gene TRBJ2-7; a weak D match, TRBD1 (6 bases). This CDR3 has 15 residues. Trimming shortened V by 3 bases and J by 3 bases, and 18 bases separated the two germline ends. The germline V gene has CDR1 SQVTM and CDR2 ANQGSEA.

V and J are TRBV9 and TRBJ1-3; 7 positions agree with TRBD1. CDR3 length: 16 residues. V lost 0 bases, J lost 2 bases, and 5 bases stayed unmatched. Germline V lookup: CDR1 SGDLS, CDR2 YYNGEE. The CDR3 region has the DNA TGTGCCAGCAGCGTAGCCACAGGGGAGACTGGAAACACCATATATTTT. Translation gives CASSVATGETGNTIYF.

A note on this clonotype: Sequence at one end of the junction differs from germline and may be a read error. The V gene is TRBV25-1, the J gene TRBJ1-4; D not resolved. The length of the CDR3 is 13 residues. CDR1 MGHDK and CDR2 SYGVNS come from the germline V gene. Here the CDR3 reads CASSESAKEKLFF. As DNA, the CDR3 is TGTGCCAGCAGTGAAAGCGCTAAGGAAAAACTGTTTTTT. The full variable domain, in which reference TRBV25-1 and TRBJ1-4 provide the parts outside the CDR3, is EADIYQTPRYLVIGTGKKITLECSQTMGHDKMYWYQQDPGMELHLIHYSYGVNSTEKGDLSSESTVSRIRTEHFPLTLESARPSHTSQYLCASSESAKEKLFFGSGTQLSVL.

The rearrangement links TRBV4-3 to TRBJ2-7; weak D call: TRBD2 (6 bases). The V end lost 4 bases, the J end lost 3 bases, and 22 bases lay between the germline ends. The CDR3 covers 17 residues. Germline loops: CDR1 LGHNA, CDR2 YSLEER. The CDR3 spells CASSRNEGLTRDYEQYF. DNA for the CDR3: TGCGCCAGCAGCCGGAACGAAGGACTAACTAGAGACTACGAGCAGTACTTC.

The CDR3 reads CASSALIDYGYTF. The CDR3 DNA follows: TGTGCCAGCAGCGCCCTTATCGACTATGGCTACACCTTC. This chain joins TRBV9 and TRBJ1-2; unclear D gene. Germline V CDR1 and CDR2: SGDLS, YYNGEE. This CDR3 is 13 amino acids long. The germline V and J ends were trimmed by 3 bases and 3 bases, with 9 bases remaining between them.

About this clonotype: The conserved phenylalanine or tryptophan normally closing the CDR3 is absent here, so this likely arose from a read error. The CDR3 DNA sequence: TGTGCCAGCAGCTTATCTATGGGAGGGGGGGAGACCCAGTACGTC. Translating gives CASSLSMGGGETQYV. The V call is TRBV7-6, the J call TRBJ2-5; D may be TRBD2 (7 bases). This CDR3 has 15 residues. CDR1 and CDR2 (germline): SGHVS, FNYEAQ. Trimming took off 2 bases at V and 5 bases at J, with 15 bases between the two ends.

This chain joins TRBV6-1 and TRBJ1-6, with 7 bases aligning to TRBD1. With V trimmed by 3 bases and J by 9 bases, 2 bases remained unmatched. The CDR3 loop spans 13 amino acids. Germline CDR1 MNHNS, CDR2 SASEGT. CDR3 loop: CASSDTGVSPLHF. The DNA of the CDR3 is TGTGCCAGCAGTGACACAGGGGTTTCACCCCTCCACTTT.

The chain employs TRBV7-9 and TRBJ2-7, with 7 bases matching TRBD2. V gave up 6 bases and J gave up 2 bases; unmatched junction bases: 10. The CDR3 covers 15 residues. Germline V gives CDR1 SEHNR, CDR2 FQNEAQ (reference sequence). The CDR3 loop is CASSPVGAGTYEQYF. The CDR3 bases are TGTGCCAGCAGTCCCGTTGGAGCGGGGACCTACGAGCAGTACTTC.

The chain uses TRBV7-3 and TRBJ2-1; D call uncertain. The J call could be wrong; TRBJ2-7 is a better fit for the DNA end. The germline V gene has CDR1 SGHTA and CDR2 FQGTGA. The CDR3 has 16 residues. The CDR3 reads CASSLNPASSYNEQYF. CDR3 nucleotides: TGTGCCAGCAGCTTAAATCCGGCGAGCTCCTACAATGAGCAGTACTTC.

A single count supports this clonotype. V gene TRBV5-5 combines with J gene TRBJ1-1; tentative D call: TRBD1 (5 bases). The CDR3 has 13 amino acids. Germline CDR1 and CDR2: SGHKS and YYEKEE (reference sequence). V gave up 4 bases and J gave up 5 bases, with 12 bases separating them. This chain's CDR3 is CASSTGPGTEAFF. CDR3 nucleotide sequence: TGTGCCAGCAGCACGGGCCCAGGGACTGAAGCTTTCTTT.

The V call is TRBV5-1, the J call TRBJ2-5, with 8 nucleotides matching TRBD1. V shed 4 bases and J 7 bases; nucleotides not matched to a gene: 15. CDR3 length: 16 amino acids. Germline CDR1 SGHRS, CDR2 YFSETQ. In DNA form, the CDR3 reads TGCGCCAGCAGCCGTCGAGGGACAGGCAGTGGAGTGACCCAGTACTTC. Translation: CASSRRGTGSGVTQYF.

The chain employs TRBV30 and TRBJ2-3; D is possibly TRBD2 (5 bases). CDR1 GTSNPN and CDR2 SVGIG come from the germline V gene (reference sequence). Between the trimmed V and J ends, which lost 0 bases and 1 base, there was a span of 14 bases. This CDR3 comprises 16 residues. The CDR3 bases are TGTGCCTGGAGTGTATCGGCTAGCTTAGGCACAGATACGCAGTATTTT. Amino acid sequence: CAWSVSASLGTDTQYF.

The gene calls are TRBV4-1 and TRBJ1-6, with D possibly TRBD1 on 5 matching bases. CDR1 and CDR2 (germline): MGHRA, YSYEKL. The CDR3 covers 14 residues. V was clipped by 1 base and J by 12 bases, with 13 bases between them. The CDR3 loop reads CASSQGDGGRPLHF. CDR3 nucleotides: TGCGCCAGCAGCCAAGGGGACGGCGGCAGACCCCTCCACTTT.

The chain uses TRBV5-1 and TRBJ1-2; D is undetermined. This CDR3 spans 12 amino acids. Germline lookup yields CDR1 SGHRS and CDR2 YFSETQ. With 2 bases removed from V and 6 bases from J, the gap between germline ends came to 8 bases. The CDR3 bases are TGCGCCAGCAGCTTCGACCTGGATGGCTACACCTTC. The encoded protein is CASSFDLDGYTF.

The chain employs TRBV20-1 and TRBJ1-5, with 7 bases matching TRBD1. This CDR3 contains 16 residues. Germline CDR1 DFQATT, CDR2 SNEGSKA (reference sequence). With 6 bases clipped from V and 3 bases from J, the junction kept 14 bases outside the gene matches. CDR3 region: CSADQPTGWTNQPQHF. CDR3 DNA: TGCAGTGCCGACCAACCGACAGGGTGGACCAATCAGCCCCAGCATTTT.

This clonotype has a count of ten or more. This chain connects TRBV7-3 to TRBJ2-1; the D gene is possibly TRBD1 (6 bases). The CDR3 sequence is 15 residues long. Trimming cost V 5 bases and J 0 bases, with 11 bases left between them. Germline V gives CDR1 SGHTA, CDR2 FQGTGA. The CDR3 DNA follows: TGTGCCAGCAGCCCCGACAGGAGCTCCTACAATGAGCAGTTCTTC. It encodes CASSPDRSSYNEQFF.

The chain links TRBV28 to TRBJ1-1; D is unclear. V lost 9 bases and J 0 bases, leaving 17 bases between the germline ends. The CDR3 length is 15 residues. CDR1 is MDHEN and CDR2 is SYDVKM in the germline V gene. In DNA form, the CDR3 reads TGTGCCAGTACTAAATACCCCTTCATGAACACTGAAGCTTTCTTT. Protein: CASTKYPFMNTEAFF.

This clonotype was detected a few times. V and J are TRBV27 and TRBJ1-1, with D possibly being TRBD1 (5 bases). Trimming took 2 bases from V and 2 from J, leaving 18 bases between them. The CDR3 is 17 amino acids. The germline gives CDR1 MNHEY, CDR2 SMNVEV (reference sequence). The CDR3 DNA is TGTGCCAGCAGTTTAAAGGTCCGGGAGACAGCTAACACTGAAGCTTTCTTT. Translating it yields CASSLKVRETANTEAFF.

V usage is TRBV4-1 and J usage is TRBJ1-3, with D uncertain. Trimming took off 4 bases at V and 0 bases at J, with 7 bases between the two ends. The CDR3 loop spans 14 amino acids. Germline V gene data show CDR1 as MGHRA and CDR2 as YSYEKL. The CDR3 nucleotides read TGCGCCAGCAGCCGCCTAAGCTCTGGAAACACCATATATTTT. This translates into CASSRLSSGNTIYF.

The chain links TRBV3-1 to TRBJ2-5, with 12 bases aligning to TRBD2. The germline gives CDR1 LGHDT, CDR2 YNNKEL (reference sequence). The junction had 7 bases not matched to a gene; V was cut back by 4 bases and J by 4 bases. The CDR3 is 16 residues long. CDR3 sequence (DNA): TGTGCCAGCAGCCGTGTACTAGCGGGGGGCGGAGAGACCCAGTACTTC. This sequence encodes CASSRVLAGGGETQYF.

The rearrangement links TRBV27 to TRBJ2-7, with D possibly matching TRBD1 (6 bases). Trimming shortened V by 2 bases and J by 6 bases, and 17 bases separated the two germline ends. The CDR3 has 15 residues. Germline V lookup: CDR1 MNHEY, CDR2 SMNVEV (reference sequence). The DNA of the CDR3 is TGTGCCAGCAGTTTAACAGGGCAGGAGAATGCCGAGCAGTACTTC. It specifies CASSLTGQENAEQYF.

With regard to this clonotype: Germline is not matched at one junction end, which may reflect a read error. The chain uses TRBV4-2 and TRBJ2-7, with 11 bases lining up with TRBD2. Germline V lookup: CDR1 LGHNA, CDR2 YNFKEQ. The CDR3 loop spans 19 amino acids. CDR3 protein: CANSQDRREVTSGRYEQYF. The CDR3 region has the DNA TGTGCCAACAGCCAAGATAGGAGGGAGGTTACTAGCGGGAGATACGAGCAGTACTTC.

With respect to this clonotype: A much larger clone sits a single nucleotide away, making a read error possible. V is TRBV3-1 and J is TRBJ2-7; TRBD2 matches at 9 bases. This CDR3 is 14 amino acids long. Per the germline V gene, CDR1 is LGHDT and CDR2 is YNNKEL (reference sequence). The CDR3 region is CASSRRTSAYEQCF. The CDR3 DNA reads as TGTGCCAGCAGTCGGAGGACTAGCGCCTACGAGCAGTGCTTC.

This clonotype occurred a few times. The gene calls are TRBV29-1 and TRBJ1-4; the D gene is possibly TRBD1 (6 bases). This CDR3 has 14 amino acids. V was shortened by 6 bases and J by 7 bases, with 18 bases between the two germline ends. Germline CDR1 is SQVTM and CDR2 is ANQGSEA. In DNA form, the CDR3 reads TGCAGCGTAGCACAGGGTACTGGTCCTGAAAAACTGTTTTTT. Translation gives CSVAQGTGPEKLFF.

V is TRBV20-1 and J is TRBJ2-7; D is undetermined. The CDR3 has 14 amino acids. The germline gives CDR1 DFQATT, CDR2 SNEGSKA (reference sequence). V lost 0 bases to trimming and J lost 3 bases, with 12 bases between them. The CDR3 reads CSARDLQTRYEQYF. The CDR3 coding sequence is TGCAGTGCTAGAGATCTGCAGACCCGCTACGAGCAGTACTTC.

This clonotype was observed a handful of times. The rearrangement uses TRBV5-1 and TRBJ1-4; 7 bases fit TRBD1. Trimming took 7 bases from V and 4 from J; bases not matched to a gene: 7. The CDR3 contains 14 residues. Germline V gene sequence: CDR1 SGHRS, CDR2 YFSETQ. Here the CDR3 DNA reads TGCGCCAGCTCTCGGGACAGCTTTAATGAAAAACTGTTTTTT. Translated: CASSRDSFNEKLFF.